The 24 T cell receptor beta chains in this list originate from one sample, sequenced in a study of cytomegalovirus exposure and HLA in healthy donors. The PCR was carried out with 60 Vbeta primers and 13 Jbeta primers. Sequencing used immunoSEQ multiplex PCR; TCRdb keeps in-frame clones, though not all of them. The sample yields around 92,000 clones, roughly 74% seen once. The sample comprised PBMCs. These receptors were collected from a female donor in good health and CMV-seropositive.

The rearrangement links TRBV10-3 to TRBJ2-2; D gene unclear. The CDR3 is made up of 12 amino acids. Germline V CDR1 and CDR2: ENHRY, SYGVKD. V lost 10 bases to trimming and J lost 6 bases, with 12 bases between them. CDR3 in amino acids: CATRAKPGELFF. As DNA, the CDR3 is TGTGCCACACGCGCCAAACCCGGGGAGCTGTTTTTT.

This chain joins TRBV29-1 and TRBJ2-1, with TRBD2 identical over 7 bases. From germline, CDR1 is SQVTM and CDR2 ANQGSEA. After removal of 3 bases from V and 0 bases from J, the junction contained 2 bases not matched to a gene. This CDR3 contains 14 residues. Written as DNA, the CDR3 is TGCAGCGTTGATAGCGGGCCCTCCTACAATGAGCAGTTCTTC. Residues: CSVDSGPSYNEQFF.

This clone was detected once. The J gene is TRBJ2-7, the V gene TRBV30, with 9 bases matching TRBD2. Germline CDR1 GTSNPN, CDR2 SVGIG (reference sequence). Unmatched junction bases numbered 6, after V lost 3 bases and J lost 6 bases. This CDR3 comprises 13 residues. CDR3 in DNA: TGTGCCTGGAGCCCCGGACTAGCGCGCGAGCAGTACTTC. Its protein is CAWSPGLAREQYF.

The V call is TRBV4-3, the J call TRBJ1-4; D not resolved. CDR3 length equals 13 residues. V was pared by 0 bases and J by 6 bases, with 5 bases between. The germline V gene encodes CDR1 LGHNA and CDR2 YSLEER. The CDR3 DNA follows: TGCGCCAGCAGCCAAGATTTAGATGAAAAACTGTTTTTT. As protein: CASSQDLDEKLFF.

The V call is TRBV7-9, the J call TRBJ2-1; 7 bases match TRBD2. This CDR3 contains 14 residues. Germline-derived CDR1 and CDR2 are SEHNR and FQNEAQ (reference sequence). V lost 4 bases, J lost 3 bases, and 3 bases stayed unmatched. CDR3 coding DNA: TGTGCCAGCAGCTCCGGACTAGGCTACAATGAGCAGTTCTTC. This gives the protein CASSSGLGYNEQFF. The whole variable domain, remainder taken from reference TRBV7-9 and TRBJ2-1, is DTGVSQNPRHKITKRGQNVTFRCDPISEHNRLYWYRQTLGQGPEFLTYFQNEAQLEKSRLLSDRFSAERPKGSFSTLEIQRTEQGDSAMYLCASSSGLGYNEQFFGPGTRLTVL.

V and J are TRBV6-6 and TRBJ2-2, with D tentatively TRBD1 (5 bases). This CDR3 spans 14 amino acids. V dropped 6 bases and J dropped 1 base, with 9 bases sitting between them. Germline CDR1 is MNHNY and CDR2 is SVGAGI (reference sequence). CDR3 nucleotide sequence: TGTGCCAGCAGGTCTACAGGGAACACCGGGGAGCTGTTTTTT. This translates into CASRSTGNTGELFF.

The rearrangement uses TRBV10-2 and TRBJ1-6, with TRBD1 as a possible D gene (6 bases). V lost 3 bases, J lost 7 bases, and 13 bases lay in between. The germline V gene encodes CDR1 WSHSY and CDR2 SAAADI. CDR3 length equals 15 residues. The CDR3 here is CASSEGGFYNSPLHF. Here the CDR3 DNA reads TGCGCCAGCAGTGAAGGGGGTTTTTACAATTCACCCCTCCACTTT.

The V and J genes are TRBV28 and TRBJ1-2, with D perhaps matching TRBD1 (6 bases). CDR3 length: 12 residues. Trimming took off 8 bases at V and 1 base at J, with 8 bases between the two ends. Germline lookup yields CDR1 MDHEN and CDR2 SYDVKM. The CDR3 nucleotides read TGTGCCAGCCGGGACATTAACTATGGCTACACCTTC. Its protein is CASRDINYGYTF.

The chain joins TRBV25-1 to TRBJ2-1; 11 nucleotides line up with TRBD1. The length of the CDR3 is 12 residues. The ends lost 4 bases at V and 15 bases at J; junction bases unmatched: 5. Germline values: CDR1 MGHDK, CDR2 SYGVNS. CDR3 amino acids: CASSVDRGRPFF. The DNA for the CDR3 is TGTGCCAGCAGTGTGGACAGGGGGCGGCCGTTCTTC. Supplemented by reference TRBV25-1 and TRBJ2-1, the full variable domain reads EADIYQTPRYLVIGTGKKITLECSQTMGHDKMYWYQQDPGMELHLIHYSYGVNSTEKGDLSSESTVSRIRTEHFPLTLESARPSHTSQYLCASSVDRGRPFFGPGTRLTVL.

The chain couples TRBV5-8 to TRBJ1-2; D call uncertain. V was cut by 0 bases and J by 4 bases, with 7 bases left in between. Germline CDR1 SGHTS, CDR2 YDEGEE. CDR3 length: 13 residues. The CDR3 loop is CASSLAQFYGYTF. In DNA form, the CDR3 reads TGTGCCAGCAGCTTGGCGCAGTTCTATGGCTACACCTTC. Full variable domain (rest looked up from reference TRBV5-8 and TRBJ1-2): EAGVTQSPTHLIKTRGQQATLRCSPISGHTSVYWYQQALGLGLQFLLWYDEGEERNRGNFPPRFSGRQFPNYSSELNVNALELEDSALYLCASSLAQFYGYTFGSGTRLTVV.

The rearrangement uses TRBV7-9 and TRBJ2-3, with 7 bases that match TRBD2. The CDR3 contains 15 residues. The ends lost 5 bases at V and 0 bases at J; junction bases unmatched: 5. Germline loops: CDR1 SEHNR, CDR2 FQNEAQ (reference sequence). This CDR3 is CASSPRGDSTDTQYF. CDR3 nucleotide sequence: TGTGCCAGCAGCCCTCGGGGGGACAGCACAGATACGCAGTATTTT. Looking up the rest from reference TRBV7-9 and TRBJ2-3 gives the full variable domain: DTGVSQNPRHKITKRGQNVTFRCDPISEHNRLYWYRQTLGQGPEFLTYFQNEAQLEKSRLLSDRFSAERPKGSFSTLEIQRTEQGDSAMYLCASSPRGDSTDTQYFGPGTRLTVL.

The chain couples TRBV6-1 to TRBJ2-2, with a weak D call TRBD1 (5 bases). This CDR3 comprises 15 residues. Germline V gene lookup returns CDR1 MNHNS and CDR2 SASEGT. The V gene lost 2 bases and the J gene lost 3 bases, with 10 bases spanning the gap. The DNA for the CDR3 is TGTGCCAGCAGTGAAAGGGCCAGGGACACCGGGGAGCTGTTTTTT. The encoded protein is CASSERARDTGELFF.

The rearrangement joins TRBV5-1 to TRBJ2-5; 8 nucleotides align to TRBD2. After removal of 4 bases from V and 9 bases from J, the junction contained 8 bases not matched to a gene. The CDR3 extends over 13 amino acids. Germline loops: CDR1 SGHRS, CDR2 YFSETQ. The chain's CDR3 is CASSPGLDWSQYF. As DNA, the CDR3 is TGCGCCAGCAGCCCGGGACTAGACTGGTCCCAGTACTTC.

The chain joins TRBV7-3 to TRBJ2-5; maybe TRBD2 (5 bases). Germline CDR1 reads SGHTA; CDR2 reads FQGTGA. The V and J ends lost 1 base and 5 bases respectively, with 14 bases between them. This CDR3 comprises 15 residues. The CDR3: CASSLSNYPGETQYF. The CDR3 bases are TGTGCCAGCAGCTTAAGTAACTACCCGGGGGAGACCCAGTACTTC.

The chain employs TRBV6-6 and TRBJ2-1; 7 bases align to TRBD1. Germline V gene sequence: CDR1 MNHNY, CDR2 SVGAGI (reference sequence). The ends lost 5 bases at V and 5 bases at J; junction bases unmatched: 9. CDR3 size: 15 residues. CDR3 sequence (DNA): TGTGCCAGCAGTCCTCGACAGGGCCTCCACAATGAGCAGTTCTTC. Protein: CASSPRQGLHNEQFF.

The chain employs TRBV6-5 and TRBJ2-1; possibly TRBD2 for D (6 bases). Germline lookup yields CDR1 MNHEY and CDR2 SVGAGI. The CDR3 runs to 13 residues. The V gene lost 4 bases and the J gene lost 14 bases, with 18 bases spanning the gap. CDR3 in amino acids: CASSSRQRVGEFF. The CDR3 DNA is TGTGCCAGCAGTTCCCGTCAGCGGGTAGGGGAGTTCTTC.

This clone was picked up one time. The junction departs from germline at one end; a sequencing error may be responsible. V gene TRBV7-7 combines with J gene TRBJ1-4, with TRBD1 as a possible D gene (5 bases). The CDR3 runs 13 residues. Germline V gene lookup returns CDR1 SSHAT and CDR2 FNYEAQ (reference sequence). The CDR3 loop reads CASSLERGEKLFF. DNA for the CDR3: TGTGCTAGCAGCTTAGAAAGGGGTGAAAAACTGTTTTTT. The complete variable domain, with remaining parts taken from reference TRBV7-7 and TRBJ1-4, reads GAGVSQSPRYKVTKRGQDVTLRCDPISSHATLYWYQQALGQGPEFLTYFNYEAQPDKSGLPSDRFSAERPEGSISTLTIQRTEQRDSAMYRCASSLERGEKLFFGSGTQLSVL.

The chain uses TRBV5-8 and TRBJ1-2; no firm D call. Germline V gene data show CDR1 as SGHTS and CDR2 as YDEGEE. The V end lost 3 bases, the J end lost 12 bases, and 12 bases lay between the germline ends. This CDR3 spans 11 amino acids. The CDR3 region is CASSYIRQDTF. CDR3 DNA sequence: TGTGCCAGCAGCTACATCCGCCAGGACACCTTC.

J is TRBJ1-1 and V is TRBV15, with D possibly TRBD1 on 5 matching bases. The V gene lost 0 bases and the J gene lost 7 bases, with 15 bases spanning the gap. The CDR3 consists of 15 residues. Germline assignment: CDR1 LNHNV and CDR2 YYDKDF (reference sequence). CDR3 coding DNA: TGTGCCACCAGCAGAGATAATTGGACACCCCGTGAAGCTTTCTTT. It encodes CATSRDNWTPREAFF.

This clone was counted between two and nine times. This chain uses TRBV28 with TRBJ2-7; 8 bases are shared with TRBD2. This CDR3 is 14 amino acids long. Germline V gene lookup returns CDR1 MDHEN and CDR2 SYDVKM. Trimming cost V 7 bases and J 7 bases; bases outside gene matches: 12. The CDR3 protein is CASTPGRGWWEQYF. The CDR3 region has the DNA TGTGCCAGCACTCCCGGGAGGGGGTGGTGGGAGCAGTACTTC.

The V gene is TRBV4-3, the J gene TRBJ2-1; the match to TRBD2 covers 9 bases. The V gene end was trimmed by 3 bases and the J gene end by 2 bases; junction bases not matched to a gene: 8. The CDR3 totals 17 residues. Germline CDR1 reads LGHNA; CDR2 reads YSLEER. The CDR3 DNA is TGCGCCAGCAGCCAGTATTCTAGCGGGGTAGCCTACAATGAGCAGTTCTTC. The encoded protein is CASSQYSSGVAYNEQFF.

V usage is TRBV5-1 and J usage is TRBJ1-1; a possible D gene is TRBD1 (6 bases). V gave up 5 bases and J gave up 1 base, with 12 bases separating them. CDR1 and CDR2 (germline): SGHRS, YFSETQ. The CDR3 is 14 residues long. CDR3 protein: CASSGGTGNTEAFF. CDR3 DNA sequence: TGCGCCAGCAGTGGGGGCACGGGGAACACTGAAGCTTTCTTT.

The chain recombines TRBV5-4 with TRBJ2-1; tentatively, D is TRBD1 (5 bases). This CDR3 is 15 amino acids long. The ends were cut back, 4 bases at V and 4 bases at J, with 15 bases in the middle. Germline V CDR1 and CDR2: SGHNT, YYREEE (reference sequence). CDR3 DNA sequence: TGTGCCAGCAGCCCGGACAAGGCCCCTTACAATGAGCAGTTCTTC. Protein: CASSPDKAPYNEQFF. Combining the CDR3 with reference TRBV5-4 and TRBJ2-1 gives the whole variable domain ETGVTQSPTHLIKTRGQQVTLRCSSQSGHNTVSWYQQALGQGPQFIFQYYREEENGRGNFPPRFSGLQFPNYSSELNVNALELDDSALYLCASSPDKAPYNEQFFGPGTRLTVL.

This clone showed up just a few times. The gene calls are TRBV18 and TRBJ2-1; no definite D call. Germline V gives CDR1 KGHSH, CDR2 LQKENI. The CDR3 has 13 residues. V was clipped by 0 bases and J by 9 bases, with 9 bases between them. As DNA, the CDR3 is TGTGCCAGCTCACCACCGCAACACATTGAGCAGTTCTTC. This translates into CASSPPQHIEQFF.